This entry lists 23 T cell receptor beta chains sequenced from one sample in a study of blood T cell repertoires in COVID-19. Clones were read by immunoSEQ multiplex PCR, and TCRdb kept only the in-frame ones, dropping some. The sample contains about 140,000 clones, roughly 89% of which appear only once. Sequencing was carried out using peripheral blood. Every receptor here comes from a man younger than 40 with COVID-19, enrolled during active disease.

This clone has only a few counts. The V and J genes are TRBV19 and TRBJ1-5, with 9 bases fitting TRBD1. The CDR3 extends over 16 amino acids. J gave up 2 bases and V 7 bases, and 9 bases lay outside the gene matches. The germline gives CDR1 LNHDA, CDR2 SQIVND (reference sequence). The CDR3 sequence: CASMLEDRGRNQPQHF. The DNA for the CDR3 is TGTGCCAGTATGTTGGAGGACAGGGGACGCAATCAGCCCCAGCATTTT. The complete variable domain, with remaining parts taken from reference TRBV19 and TRBJ1-5, reads DGGITQSPKYLFRKEGQNVTLSCEQNLNHDAMYWYRQDPGQGLRLIYYSQIVNDFQKGDIAEGYSVSREKKESFPLTVTSAQKNPTAFYLCASMLEDRGRNQPQHFGDGTRLSIL.

The V and J genes are TRBV10-3 and TRBJ1-4; D is possibly TRBD1 (6 bases). Deletions cut 4 bases from V and 8 bases from J, with 17 bases between. Germline V gives CDR1 ENHRY, CDR2 SYGVKD. The CDR3 length is 15 residues. The CDR3 is CAISASAGAGEKLFF. DNA for the CDR3: TGTGCCATCAGTGCTTCGGCGGGGGCGGGGGAAAAACTGTTTTTT.

This sequence joins TRBV5-4 and TRBJ2-7, with 8 bases that match TRBD1. Germline-derived CDR1 and CDR2 are SGHNT and YYREEE (reference sequence). V trimming: 1 base; J trimming: 5 bases; junction bases outside the gene matches: 8. This CDR3 spans 15 amino acids. CDR3 coding DNA: TGTGCCAGCAGCTTGCGGACAGGGTCGATCAACGAGCAGTACTTC. It is translated as CASSLRTGSINEQYF.

The V call is TRBV9, the J call TRBJ2-7; D is ambiguous. CDR1 and CDR2 from the germline V gene are SGDLS and YYNGEE. The CDR3 sequence is 13 residues long. Trimming removed 4 bases from V and 5 bases from J, with 13 bases in between. CDR3 sequence reads: CASSPPHSNEQYF. CDR3 bases: TGTGCCAGCAGCCCCCCTCATAGTAACGAGCAGTACTTC.

The chain links TRBV6-5 to TRBJ1-1, with 9 bases that match TRBD1. J lost 4 bases, V lost 5 bases, and 8 bases had no gene match. The CDR3 runs to 15 residues. Looked up from germline, CDR1 is MNHEY and CDR2 is SVGAGI. CDR3 sequence: CASSPGTGSVTEAFF. The CDR3 DNA follows: TGTGCCAGCAGTCCCGGGACAGGGTCGGTCACTGAAGCTTTCTTT.

This CDR3 reads CASSLFRLAEETQYF. For the CDR3, the DNA is TGTGCCAGCAGCCTCTTCCGACTAGCGGAAGAGACCCAGTACTTC. This chain connects TRBV5-4 to TRBJ2-5, with 9 positions matching TRBD2. Germline CDR1 SGHNT, CDR2 YYREEE (reference sequence). Trimming at V came to 4 bases and at J to 3 bases, leaving 7 bases not matched to a gene. The CDR3 contains 15 residues. Variable domain in full (rest from reference TRBV5-4 and TRBJ2-5): ETGVTQSPTHLIKTRGQQVTLRCSSQSGHNTVSWYQQALGQGPQFIFQYYREEENGRGNFPPRFSGLQFPNYSSELNVNALELDDSALYLCASSLFRLAEETQYFGPGTRLLVL.

The chain recombines TRBV7-3 with TRBJ2-2, with 10 bases that match TRBD2. With 4 bases clipped from V and 1 base from J, the junction kept 6 bases outside the gene matches. Germline V gene data show CDR1 as SGHTA and CDR2 as FQGTGA. The CDR3 has 17 amino acids. DNA of the CDR3: TGTGCCAGCAGCTCAGTCTGGACTAGCGGGAACACCGGGGAGCTGTTTTTT. Its translation is CASSSVWTSGNTGELFF.

V and J are TRBV19 and TRBJ2-3, with TRBD1 matching 9 bases. This CDR3 has 15 amino acids. Trimming at V came to 1 base and at J to 4 bases, leaving 3 bases not matched to a gene. Germline assignment: CDR1 LNHDA and CDR2 SQIVND (reference sequence). In DNA, the CDR3 is TGTGCCAGTAGTATAGGACAGGGGGGAGCAGATACGCAGTATTTT. As protein: CASSIGQGGADTQYF.

This clone has just a few counts. The V gene is TRBV7-2, the J gene TRBJ1-1, with D perhaps matching TRBD1 (5 bases). The germline CDR1 and CDR2 sequences are SGHTA and FQGNSA. This CDR3 has 13 residues. V was pared by 1 base and J by 7 bases, with 10 bases between. The CDR3 is CASSLGGKGEAFF. Here the CDR3 DNA reads TGTGCCAGCAGCTTAGGGGGCAAGGGTGAAGCTTTCTTT.

The chain is built from TRBV6-6 and TRBJ1-5, with 7 positions matching TRBD1. The V gene end was trimmed by 8 bases and the J gene end by 7 bases; junction bases not matched to a gene: 11. This CDR3 has 14 residues. Germline V gene data show CDR1 as MNHNY and CDR2 as SVGAGI (reference sequence). CDR3 protein: CASHRHRGHQPQHF. CDR3 coding DNA: TGTGCCAGCCACCGGCACAGGGGACACCAGCCCCAGCATTTT.

V and J are TRBV2 and TRBJ1-2; possible D gene TRBD1, 6 bases. This CDR3 comprises 14 residues. Between the trimmed V and J ends, which lost 1 base and 2 bases, there was a span of 8 bases. Germline CDR1 SNHLY, CDR2 FYNNEI. CDR3 DNA sequence: TGTGCCAGCAGTGAAGTGACAGGAAACTATGGCTACACCTTC. The encoded protein is CASSEVTGNYGYTF.

This chain links TRBV4-2 with TRBJ1-2; no clear D. This CDR3 is 14 amino acids long. Between the trimmed V and J ends, which lost 0 bases and 0 bases, there was a span of 5 bases. The germline V gene has CDR1 LGHNA and CDR2 YNFKEQ. The CDR3 nucleotides are TGTGCCAGCAGCCAAGAACTCGCTAACTATGGCTACACCTTC. Translation: CASSQELANYGYTF.

The genes are TRBV28 and TRBJ2-5; 9 nucleotides match TRBD2. Trimming at V came to 5 bases and at J to 3 bases, leaving 4 bases not matched to a gene. Per the germline V gene, CDR1 is MDHEN and CDR2 is SYDVKM. The CDR3 is 14 amino acids. CDR3 region: CASSDSGREETQYF. In DNA form, the CDR3 reads TGTGCCAGCAGTGATAGCGGGAGAGAAGAGACCCAGTACTTC. Filled out from reference TRBV28 and TRBJ2-5, the complete variable domain reads DVKVTQSSRYLVKRTGEKVFLECVQDMDHENMFWYRQDPGLGLRLIYFSYDVKMKEKGDIPEGYSVSREKKERFSLILESASTNQTSMYLCASSDSGREETQYFGPGTRLLVL.

The chain joins TRBV28 to TRBJ1-1, with TRBD1 as a possible D gene (5 bases). There are 14 residues in the CDR3. Per germline, CDR1 MDHEN and CDR2 SYDVKM. Trimming shortened V by 3 bases and J by 10 bases, and 18 bases separated the two germline ends. This chain's CDR3 is CASSFSAGARGAFF. CDR3 nucleotides: TGTGCCAGCAGTTTTTCGGCAGGAGCAAGGGGAGCTTTCTTT.

The V call is TRBV28, the J call TRBJ1-6, with D tentatively TRBD1 (5 bases). This CDR3 is built from 16 residues. Germline loops: CDR1 MDHEN, CDR2 SYDVKM. Trimming shortened V by 8 bases and J by 10 bases, and 24 bases separated the two germline ends. DNA of the CDR3: TGTGCCAGCGGAGACAGTCGGACGTCTTCTAAGTCACCCCTCCACTTT. The encoded protein is CASGDSRTSSKSPLHF.

The rearrangement links TRBV18 to TRBJ1-2; possibly TRBD1 for D (5 bases). Trimming shortened V by 0 bases and J by 2 bases, and 10 bases separated the two germline ends. The V gene's germline CDR1 is KGHSH and CDR2 LQKENI. This CDR3 comprises 15 residues. The CDR3 loop reads CASSPPTESNYGYTF. CDR3 nucleotides: TGTGCCAGCTCACCACCGACAGAGAGCAACTATGGCTACACCTTC.

The rearrangement links TRBV18 to TRBJ2-7; 10 nucleotides agree with TRBD2. The CDR3 loop spans 17 amino acids. In germline, CDR1 is KGHSH, CDR2 LQKENI. V dropped 3 bases and J dropped 0; count of bases not matched to a gene: 8. The CDR3 nucleotides read TGTGCCAGCTCACCGCGGGCCCCTAGCGGGAGCTCCTACGAGCAGTACTTC. This encodes CASSPRAPSGSSYEQYF.

The chain employs TRBV11-2 and TRBJ2-3; no firm D call. The CDR3 is made up of 13 amino acids. V was cut by 3 bases and J by 3 bases, with 7 bases left in between. Looked up from germline, CDR1 is SGHAT and CDR2 is FQNNGV. This CDR3 reads CASSFTGTDTQYF. CDR3 nucleotide sequence: TGTGCCAGCAGCTTCACCGGGACAGATACGCAGTATTTT.

CDR3 nucleotides: TGTGCCAGCAGCCAGGACAGGGCTGGAAACACCATATATTTT. Translating gives CASSQDRAGNTIYF. This chain connects TRBV7-2 to TRBJ1-3; TRBD1 aligns across 8 bases. Trimming took 5 bases from V and 2 from J; bases not matched to a gene: 2. Germline V gene sequence: CDR1 SGHTA, CDR2 FQGNSA. CDR3 length: 14 residues.

The chain is built from TRBV10-2 and TRBJ2-1, with D unresolved. The V gene lost 6 bases and the J gene lost 4 bases, with 16 bases spanning the gap. This CDR3 comprises 15 residues. Germline V gene lookup returns CDR1 WSHSY and CDR2 SAAADI. Here the CDR3 DNA reads TGCGCCAGCAGCGACTCGACTGATGAGTACAATGAGCAGTTCTTC. This encodes CASSDSTDEYNEQFF.

V usage is TRBV5-5 and J usage is TRBJ2-7; D might be TRBD2 (6 bases). CDR1 is SGHKS, CDR2 YYEKEE, per germline (reference sequence). CDR3 length: 14 amino acids. V gave up 0 bases and J gave up 0 bases, with 7 bases separating them. CDR3 sequence reads: CASSLVEGSYEQYF. The CDR3 DNA reads TGTGCCAGCAGCTTGGTGGAGGGCTCCTACGAGCAGTACTTC.

The chain combines TRBV28 with TRBJ2-3; 11 bases are shared with TRBD2. Losses at the gene ends were 8 bases for V and 6 bases for J; bases not matched to a gene: 4. There are 13 residues in the CDR3. The V gene's germline CDR1 is MDHEN and CDR2 SYDVKM. In DNA form, the CDR3 reads TGTGCCAGCTTAGCGGGAGGGCTGGATACGCAGTATTTT. This codes for CASLAGGLDTQYF.

The chain uses TRBV7-2 and TRBJ1-2; 7 nucleotides line up with TRBD1. The germline CDR1 and CDR2 sequences are SGHTA and FQGNSA. This CDR3 comprises 13 residues. With 5 bases clipped from V and 7 bases from J, the junction kept 7 bases outside the gene matches. The CDR3 sequence: CASSDRVKAGYTF. The DNA of the CDR3 is TGTGCCAGCAGCGACAGGGTAAAGGCTGGCTACACCTTC.